These 26 T cell receptor beta chains were sequenced from one sample in a study of CD8 T cells in Susac syndrome. When the RNA was reverse transcribed, random hexamers were used with an input of roughly 0.45 to 1 ug. MiXCR was run by TCRdb on the immunoSEQ multiplex PCR reads, yielding one entry per CDR3 protein. The table has 210,000 or so distinct CDR3 sequences, about 94% seen once; the top ten hold roughly 0.14%. Specimen: CD4+ T cells from PBMCs. Receptors were obtained from a human donor with Susac syndrome.

In nucleotides, the CDR3 is TGTGCCAGCAGCACCGACAGGGGACATGGCTACACCTTC. Protein: CASSTDRGHGYTF. The V and J genes are TRBV6-5 and TRBJ1-2, with 8 positions matching TRBD1. CDR1 and CDR2 from the germline V gene are MNHEY and SVGAGI. This CDR3 has 13 residues. V lost 6 bases and J lost 6; bases outside the gene matches: 6.

This clonotype showed up just a few times. This chain connects TRBV3-1 to TRBJ2-7, with no clear D. The CDR3 spans 14 residues. Germline V lookup: CDR1 LGHDT, CDR2 YNNKEL (reference sequence). V was cut by 0 bases and J by 1 base, with 7 bases left in between. DNA for the CDR3: TGTGCCAGCAGCCAAGATCGGGTATCCTACGAGCAGTACTTC. Protein: CASSQDRVSYEQYF.

This sequence joins TRBV28 and TRBJ2-1; the D is unclear. CDR1 MDHEN and CDR2 SYDVKM come from the germline V gene. Deletions cut 8 bases from V and 4 bases from J, with 9 bases between. The CDR3 length is 12 residues. As DNA, the CDR3 is TGTGCCAGCGGGGTCGGTTACAATGAGCAGTTCTTC. Amino acids: CASGVGYNEQFF.

V gene TRBV28 combines with J gene TRBJ1-3, with D maybe TRBD1 (5 bases). This CDR3 spans 13 amino acids. Germline CDR1 reads MDHEN; CDR2 reads SYDVKM. The germline V and J ends were trimmed by 1 base and 11 bases, with 12 bases remaining between them. As DNA, the CDR3 is TGTGCCAGCAGTTTATTGGGCAGGGAAGCCATATATTTT. It encodes CASSLLGREAIYF. Variable domain in full (rest from reference TRBV28 and TRBJ1-3): DVKVTQSSRYLVKRTGEKVFLECVQDMDHENMFWYRQDPGLGLRLIYFSYDVKMKEKGDIPEGYSVSREKKERFSLILESASTNQTSMYLCASSLLGREAIYFGEGSWLTVV.

This sequence joins TRBV5-1 and TRBJ1-1, with D hard to call. V was clipped by 4 bases and J by 1 base, with 17 bases between them. The length of the CDR3 is 16 residues. Per germline, CDR1 SGHRS and CDR2 YFSETQ. DNA for the CDR3: TGCGCCAGCAGCCCAGGAAGTGGAGTGGGGAACACTGAAGCTTTCTTT. Encoded protein: CASSPGSGVGNTEAFF.

The chain joins TRBV29-1 to TRBJ2-5; D may be TRBD2 (7 bases). The V end lost 2 bases, the J end lost 4 bases, and 17 bases lay between the germline ends. Germline loops: CDR1 SQVTM, CDR2 ANQGSEA. The CDR3 is 15 amino acids. The chain's CDR3 is CSVENGAGEGETQYF. CDR3 nucleotide sequence: TGCAGCGTTGAAAACGGGGCAGGGGAGGGAGAGACCCAGTACTTC.

The CDR3 reads CSALSLAGGYYNEQFF. The CDR3 DNA reads TGCAGTGCTCTATCACTAGCGGGGGGCTACTACAATGAGCAGTTCTTC. V and J are TRBV20-1 and TRBJ2-1; 12 nucleotides align to TRBD2. Germline V gene lookup returns CDR1 DFQATT and CDR2 SNEGSKA (reference sequence). The CDR3 covers 16 residues. With 5 bases clipped from V and 3 bases from J, the junction kept 8 bases outside the gene matches.

A note on this clonotype: One end of the junction varies from germline; a read error may be responsible. This rearrangement joins TRBV6-2 or TRBV6-3 to TRBJ1-5; D remains unclear. This CDR3 is 12 amino acids long. Germline assignment: CDR1 MNHEY and CDR2 SVGEGT. The CDR3 coding sequence is TGTGCCAACAGTCACCTCAATCAGCCCCAGCATTTT. This sequence encodes CANSHLNQPQHF.

The chain uses TRBV5-1 and TRBJ1-2, with a possible D match to TRBD1 (6 bases). In germline, CDR1 is SGHRS, CDR2 YFSETQ. The CDR3 is made up of 15 amino acids. V lost 3 bases, J lost 3 bases, and 15 bases lay in between. The DNA of the CDR3 is TGCGCCAGCAGCTACTCTACAGGGAGGGACTATGGCTACACCTTC. Translated: CASSYSTGRDYGYTF.

The V call is TRBV28, the J call TRBJ2-7, with D maybe TRBD2 (5 bases). V was cut by 5 bases and J by 7 bases, with 18 bases left in between. Germline V lookup: CDR1 MDHEN, CDR2 SYDVKM. This CDR3 has 14 amino acids. CDR3 DNA: TGTGCCAGCAGTCCCGACGGAAGGCGAGGGGAGCAGTACTTC. This translates into CASSPDGRRGEQYF.

Only one count was recorded for this clonotype. This rearrangement joins TRBV20-1 to TRBJ2-7, with 9 bases that match TRBD1. There are 15 residues in the CDR3. In germline, CDR1 is DFQATT, CDR2 SNEGSKA (reference sequence). V dropped 6 bases and J dropped 3; count of bases not matched to a gene: 12. The CDR3 DNA follows: TGCAGTGCAGCAGGCCCGACAGGGGGTTTCTACGAGCAGTACTTC. This sequence encodes CSAAGPTGGFYEQYF.

The rearrangement uses TRBV30 and TRBJ2-5; possible D gene TRBD2, 5 bases. The CDR3 runs 12 residues. Germline V gives CDR1 GTSNPN, CDR2 SVGIG (reference sequence). Trimming pared 0 bases from V and 5 bases from J, leaving 7 bases between. CDR3 sequence reads: CAWSVPGETQYF. The CDR3 bases are TGTGCCTGGAGTGTCCCGGGGGAGACCCAGTACTTC.

CDR3: CASSRLFSSGANVLTF. The DNA of the CDR3 is TGTGCCAGCAGCCGCCTCTTTTCCTCTGGGGCCAACGTCCTGACTTTC. V and J are TRBV6-2 or TRBV6-3 and TRBJ2-6, with D hard to call. Deletions cut 6 bases from V and 0 bases from J, with 12 bases between. Germline V gene data show CDR1 as MNHEY and CDR2 as SVGEGT. The CDR3 spans 16 residues.

The V gene is TRBV7-2, the J gene TRBJ2-5; D is unclear. This CDR3 has 13 amino acids. V gave up 0 bases and J gave up 4 bases, with 6 bases separating them. Germline assignment: CDR1 SGHTA and CDR2 FQGNSA. The CDR3, as DNA: TGTGCCAGCAGCTTAGCGTGGGGAGAGACCCAGTACTTC. Translating it yields CASSLAWGETQYF.

The V call is TRBV5-1, the J call TRBJ1-2, with D possibly matching TRBD1 (6 bases). The V end was cut by 3 bases, the J end by 6 bases, with 12 bases between. The germline V gene encodes CDR1 SGHRS and CDR2 YFSETQ. The CDR3 is made up of 13 amino acids. In DNA, the CDR3 is TGCGCCAGCAGCTGGCGGACAGCGGATGGCTACACCTTC. Encoded protein: CASSWRTADGYTF.

The V and J genes are TRBV9 and TRBJ2-2, with unresolved D. The CDR3 runs to 17 residues. V was shortened by 0 bases and J by 0 bases, with 12 bases between the two germline ends. Germline V gene lookup returns CDR1 SGDLS and CDR2 YYNGEE. The CDR3 sequence is CASSVAGRTANTGELFF. CDR3 DNA sequence: TGTGCCAGCAGCGTAGCTGGGCGGACGGCGAACACCGGGGAGCTGTTTTTT.

The V and J genes are TRBV20-1 and TRBJ1-6, with TRBD1 matching 7 bases. Germline trimming cut 5 bases from V and 7 bases from J; bases unmatched to any gene: 5. This CDR3 region has 13 residues. CDR1 is DFQATT, CDR2 SNEGSKA, per germline (reference sequence). In DNA form, the CDR3 reads TGCAGTGCTCTAGACAGGGTGAATTCACCCCTCCACTTT. Protein product: CSALDRVNSPLHF.

This chain joins TRBV30 and TRBJ1-6, with 10 bases fitting TRBD1. The germline CDR1 and CDR2 sequences are GTSNPN and SVGIG (reference sequence). V lost 2 bases, J lost 11 bases, and 9 bases stayed unmatched. The CDR3 extends over 15 amino acids. The CDR3 spells CAWSFSGTGAAPLHF. CDR3 coding DNA: TGTGCCTGGAGTTTCTCCGGGACAGGGGCGGCACCCCTCCACTTT.

This chain uses TRBV4-2 with TRBJ2-5; no clear D gene. Germline lookup yields CDR1 LGHNA and CDR2 YNFKEQ. Trimming left V 7 bases short and J 2 bases short, with 11 bases between. The CDR3 runs to 13 residues. The CDR3 nucleotides read TGTGCCAGCACACCGGCCGGACAAGAGACCCAGTACTTC. Translation: CASTPAGQETQYF.

The rearrangement joins TRBV7-9 to TRBJ2-7, with TRBD1 identical over 8 bases. V dropped 4 bases and J dropped 0; count of bases not matched to a gene: 5. Germline V gene lookup returns CDR1 SEHNR and CDR2 FQNEAQ (reference sequence). This CDR3 spans 15 amino acids. The CDR3 nucleotides are TGTGCCAGCAGCTCGGGACAGGTCCTCTCCTACGAGCAGTACTTC. Amino acids: CASSSGQVLSYEQYF. Full variable domain (rest looked up from reference TRBV7-9 and TRBJ2-7): DTGVSQNPRHKITKRGQNVTFRCDPISEHNRLYWYRQTLGQGPEFLTYFQNEAQLEKSRLLSDRFSAERPKGSFSTLEIQRTEQGDSAMYLCASSSGQVLSYEQYFGPGTRLTVT.

The chain links TRBV6-6 to TRBJ1-2; D possibly corresponds to TRBD1 (5 bases). CDR3 size: 13 residues. Between the trimmed V and J ends, which lost 6 bases and 5 bases, there was a span of 13 bases. Germline assignment: CDR1 MNHNY and CDR2 SVGAGI (reference sequence). The CDR3 nucleotides are TGTGCCAGCAGGGAGGGACCGTCTTATGGCTACACCTTC. As protein: CASREGPSYGYTF.

V gene TRBV3-1 combines with J gene TRBJ1-1; TRBD1 might be the D (6 bases). Germline CDR1 and CDR2: LGHDT and YNNKEL (reference sequence). This CDR3 region has 15 residues. V was pared by 1 base and J by 2 bases, with 11 bases between. CDR3 nucleotides: TGTGCCAGCAGCCAAGGTACGGGGGCCAACACTGAAGCTTTCTTT. Translation: CASSQGTGANTEAFF.

This clonotype was counted once. The chain is built from TRBV12-3 or TRBV12-4 and TRBJ2-7, with 8 bases matching TRBD1. The CDR3 is 15 amino acids. V shed 6 bases and J 2 bases; nucleotides not matched to a gene: 9. The CDR3 protein is CASRDRDRRAYEQYF. CDR3 DNA sequence: TGTGCCAGCAGGGACCGGGACAGGAGGGCCTACGAGCAGTACTTC.

This clonotype was found once. The chain recombines TRBV7-9 with TRBJ2-7, with D perhaps given as TRBD1 or TRBD2 (5 bases each). Germline V gives CDR1 SEHNR, CDR2 FQNEAQ (reference sequence). The V gene lost 4 bases and the J gene lost 3 bases, with 10 bases spanning the gap. The CDR3 consists of 13 residues. The CDR3: CASSSGTLYEQYF. DNA for the CDR3: TGTGCCAGCAGCTCCGGGACGCTCTACGAGCAGTACTTC.

V is TRBV9 and J is TRBJ1-6, with 10 bases that match TRBD1. Germline CDR1 SGDLS, CDR2 YYNGEE. V was clipped by 0 bases and J by 9 bases; unmatched bases: 6. The length of the CDR3 is 16 residues. CDR3 residues: CASSVAPGQGRSPLHF. As DNA, the CDR3 is TGTGCCAGCAGCGTAGCCCCGGGACAGGGGCGTTCACCCCTCCACTTT.

The chain uses TRBV6-1 and TRBJ2-4; D perhaps matches TRBD2 (5 bases). CDR3 length: 18 residues. V was cut by 4 bases and J by 0 bases, with 19 bases left in between. Germline assignment: CDR1 MNHNS and CDR2 SASEGT. In DNA, the CDR3 is TGTGCCAGCAGTGGCGAACTAGTGGGGAATATAGCCAAAAACATTCAGTACTTC. Its translation: CASSGELVGNIAKNIQYF.